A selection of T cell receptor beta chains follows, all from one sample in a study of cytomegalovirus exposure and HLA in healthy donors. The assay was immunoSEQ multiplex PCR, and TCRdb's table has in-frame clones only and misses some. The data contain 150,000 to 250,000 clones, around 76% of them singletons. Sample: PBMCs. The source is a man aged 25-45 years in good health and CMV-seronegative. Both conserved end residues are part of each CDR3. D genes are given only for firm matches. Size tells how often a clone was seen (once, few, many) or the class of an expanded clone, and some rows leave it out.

CAWSELAGGLYEQYF	TGTGCCTGGAGTGAATTAGCGGGAGGGCTGTACGAGCAGTACTTC	.	TRBD2	TRBV30	TRBJ2-7
CASSILSSGNTIYF	TGTGCCAGTAGTATACTGTCCAGTGGAAACACCATATATTTT	few	.	TRBV19	TRBJ1-3
CASSGRTSGRGETQYF	TGTGCCAGCAGCGGGCGCACTAGCGGGAGAGGGGAGACCCAGTACTTC	.	TRBD2	TRBV5-4	TRBJ2-5
CASSSTPGQGSSGNTIYF	TGCGCCAGCAGCTCTACTCCGGGACAGGGGAGCTCTGGAAACACCATATATTTT	.	TRBD1	TRBV5-1	TRBJ1-3
CASSFLWTGGTEAFF	.	few	.	TRBV4-1	TRBJ1-1
CASMGRGNIQYF	TGTGCCAGCATGGGCAGGGGGAACATTCAGTACTTC	once	TRBD1	TRBV2	TRBJ2-4
CASSQEGVRGAEQFF	TGTGCCAGCAGCCAAGAAGGAGTGCGGGGCGCTGAGCAGTTCTTC	.	.	TRBV4-2	TRBJ2-1
CSASPLVKQYF	TGCAGTGCTAGCCCCCTAGTGAAGCAGTACTTC	.	.	TRBV20-1	TRBJ2-7
CASSPQGSRPRDEQYF	TGTGCCAGCAGCCCACAAGGCTCACGGCCCAGGGACGAGCAGTACTTC	.	.	TRBV5-4	TRBJ2-7
CASSFGTSGFQEQYF	TGCGCCAGCAGCTTTGGTACTAGCGGCTTCCAGGAGCAGTACTTC	.	TRBD2	TRBV5-1	TRBJ2-7
CAISHPGQNTGELFF	TGTGCCATCAGTCACCCGGGACAGAACACCGGGGAGCTGTTTTTT	.	.	TRBV10-3	TRBJ2-2
CASSFPGLSSF	TGTGCCAGCAGTTTCCCGGGACTTTCTAGCTTC	.	.	TRBV28	TRBJ2-7
CASTLSKISERSDEQFF	TGTGCCAGCACCCTCTCAAAGATTAGCGAAAGGTCCGATGAGCAGTTCTTC	once	.	TRBV7-2	TRBJ2-1
CASNPDRVNQPQHF	TGTGCCAGCAACCCAGACAGAGTCAATCAGCCCCAGCATTTT	.	.	TRBV6-5	TRBJ1-5
CASSYDSSGSGTQYF	TGTGCCAGCAGTTACGATTCTAGCGGGAGTGGGACCCAGTACTTC	few	TRBD2	TRBV6-5	TRBJ2-5
CASSPRDRGNQPQHF	TGTGCCAGCAGTCCCCGGGATCGCGGCAATCAGCCCCAGCATTTT	.	.	TRBV27	TRBJ1-5
CASTHRPGLILEQFF	TGTGCCAGCACTCACAGACCGGGACTAATTCTTGAGCAGTTCTTC	.	TRBD2	TRBV2	TRBJ2-1
CASTPRGRNSNQPQHF	TGTGCCAGCACTCCCAGGGGCAGGAATAGCAATCAGCCCCAGCATTTT	few	.	TRBV2	TRBJ1-5
CASSFGQGPYEQYF	TGTGCCAGCAGTTTTGGACAGGGCCCCTACGAGCAGTACTTC	.	TRBD1	TRBV27	TRBJ2-7
CASSQVDRNYGYTF	TGCGCCAGCAGCCAGGTAGACAGAAACTATGGCTACACCTTC	.	.	TRBV4-1	TRBJ1-2
CASSLSGTAYNEQFF	TGTGCCAGCAGTTTATCAGGGACTGCCTACAATGAGCAGTTCTTC	.	.	TRBV27	TRBJ2-1
CASRGTGAYNEQFF	TGTGCCAGCAGGGGGACAGGGGCTTACAATGAGCAGTTCTTC	.	TRBD1	TRBV7-9	TRBJ2-1
CASSLVFRGMNTEAFF	TGTGCCAGCAGCTTAGTTTTTCGGGGGATGAACACTGAAGCTTTCTTT	.	.	TRBV11-2	TRBJ1-1
CASSIAGGSTYEQYF	TGCGCCAGCAGCATAGCGGGAGGGAGTACCTACGAGCAGTACTTC	.	TRBD2	TRBV5-1	TRBJ2-7
CASSIGQGAADEQYF	TGTGCCAGCAGCATAGGACAGGGCGCTGCGGACGAGCAGTACTTC	.	TRBD1	TRBV9	TRBJ2-7
CASSLPVRGPTEAFF	TGTGCCAGCAGTTTACCCGTCAGGGGGCCAACTGAAGCTTTCTTT	.	TRBD1	TRBV28	TRBJ1-1
CASSLAGGGAEAFF	TGTGCCAGCAGCTTAGCGGGGGGAGGGGCTGAAGCTTTCTTT	.	.	TRBV7-9	TRBJ1-1
CASSPRPGRAPSSYNEQFF	TGTGCCAGCAGTCCCCGACCCGGGAGGGCACCAAGCTCCTACAATGAGCAGTTCTTC	.	TRBD2	TRBV27	TRBJ2-1
CASSPITSGSSYEQYF	TGTGCCAGCAGTCCGATTACTAGCGGTAGCTCCTACGAGCAGTACTTC	.	TRBD2	TRBV28	TRBJ2-7
CSLQGELAGGRLDTQYF	TGCAGCCTCCAGGGGGAACTAGCGGGAGGAAGGCTAGATACGCAGTATTTT	.	TRBD2	TRBV29-1	TRBJ2-3